These T cell receptor beta chains were read from a single sample in a study of blood T cell repertoires in COVID-19. Produced via immunoSEQ multiplex PCR; TCRdb's table is partial and in-frame only. The sample has 150,000 to 200,000 clones, roughly 82% seen once; the top ten hold 7%. The sequenced sample was peripheral blood. The receptors come from a woman aged 40 to 50 with COVID-19, enrolled during active disease. CDR3s include the opening cysteine and the closing phenylalanine or tryptophan. Each record gives: V gene, J gene, clone size, D gene, CDR3 DNA, CDR3 protein. D genes are given only for firm matches. Only some rows state a clone size, as once, few, many or a class for expanded clones.

v_gene: TRBV7-3; j_gene: TRBJ2-1; abundance: few; d_gene: TRBD1; CDR3nt: TGTGCCAGCAGCTACGGACAGGACAATGAGCAGTTCTTC; CDR3aa: CASSYGQDNEQFF
v_gene: TRBV6-1; j_gene: TRBJ1-6; abundance: -; d_gene: -; CDR3nt: TGTGCCAGCAGTGAAAGGGTACAGGGAGGGAATTCACCCCTCCACTTT; CDR3aa: CASSERVQGGNSPLHF
v_gene: TRBV2; j_gene: TRBJ1-2; abundance: -; d_gene: -; CDR3nt: TGTGCCAGCCTGCCAGGGTATGACTATGGCTACACCTTC; CDR3aa: CASLPGYDYGYTF
v_gene: TRBV27; j_gene: TRBJ1-6; abundance: many; d_gene: -; CDR3nt: TGTGCCAGCAGCCGCTATACGGGGGGCGCCTATAATTCACCCCTCCACTTT; CDR3aa: CASSRYTGGAYNSPLHF
v_gene: TRBV6-5; j_gene: TRBJ2-1; abundance: -; d_gene: -; CDR3nt: TGTGCCAGCAGTCGGTACAATGAGCAGTTCTTC; CDR3aa: CASSRYNEQFF
v_gene: TRBV10-2; j_gene: TRBJ2-7; abundance: -; d_gene: TRBD2; CDR3nt: TGCGCCAGCAGGCTAGCGGGAGGGAGCTACGAGCAGTACTTC; CDR3aa: CASRLAGGSYEQYF
v_gene: TRBV5-1; j_gene: TRBJ1-5; abundance: few; d_gene: -; CDR3nt: TGCGCCAGCAGCCCTACTGGCAGGTCCCATCAGCCCCAGCATTTT; CDR3aa: CASSPTGRSHQPQHF
v_gene: TRBV28; j_gene: TRBJ1-5; abundance: -; d_gene: TRBD1; CDR3nt: TGTGCCAGCAGTTTTGAGGGGGCACGCAATCAGCCCCAGCATTTT; CDR3aa: CASSFEGARNQPQHF
v_gene: TRBV7-9; j_gene: TRBJ1-1; abundance: -; d_gene: TRBD1; CDR3nt: TGTGCCAGCAGCGCAGCACCGGGACAGGGGGCGAACACTGAAGCTTTCTTT; CDR3aa: CASSAAPGQGANTEAFF
v_gene: TRBV10-3; j_gene: TRBJ1-4; abundance: -; d_gene: TRBD1; CDR3nt: TGTGCCATCAGTACCAGTCCCGGGACAGGGGCGAATGAAAAACTGTTTTTT; CDR3aa: CAISTSPGTGANEKLFF
v_gene: TRBV24-1; j_gene: TRBJ2-3; abundance: -; d_gene: -; CDR3nt: TGTGCCACCAGTGATCCGAGGGAGATAGCTCGTACGCAGTATTTT; CDR3aa: CATSDPREIARTQYF
v_gene: TRBV9; j_gene: TRBJ1-1; abundance: -; d_gene: -; CDR3nt: TGTGCCAGCAGCGTAGGCCAGGCCACTTACACTGAAGCTTTCTTT; CDR3aa: CASSVGQATYTEAFF
v_gene: TRBV7-8; j_gene: TRBJ2-7; abundance: -; d_gene: TRBD2; CDR3nt: TGTGCCAGCAGCTTAGCGGGAGGGCCTCTCGAGCAGTACTTC; CDR3aa: CASSLAGGPLEQYF
v_gene: TRBV19; j_gene: TRBJ1-1; abundance: -; d_gene: TRBD1; CDR3nt: TGTGCCAGTAGTCCCTATTACGGACAGGGTCACACTGAAGCTTTCTTT; CDR3aa: CASSPYYGQGHTEAFF
v_gene: TRBV5-5; j_gene: TRBJ2-3; abundance: few; d_gene: TRBD2; CDR3nt: TGTGCCAGCAGCGGCGGGACTTGGAGCGGGGGGGCAGATACGCAGTATTTT; CDR3aa: CASSGGTWSGGADTQYF
v_gene: TRBV3-1/TRBV3-2; j_gene: TRBJ2-5; abundance: -; d_gene: -; CDR3nt: TGTGCCAGCAGCCAAGATGAAGGGGTGAGGGGGCAAGAGACCCAGTACTTC; CDR3aa: CASSQDEGVRGQETQYF
v_gene: TRBV5-6; j_gene: TRBJ2-7; abundance: -; d_gene: -; CDR3nt: TGTGCCAGCAGCCGACAGGCTCTCGACGAGCAGTACTTC; CDR3aa: CASSRQALDEQYF
v_gene: TRBV5-4; j_gene: TRBJ1-2; abundance: -; d_gene: TRBD1; CDR3nt: TGTGCCAGCAGCCCGAGGACAGGGGGTTATAACTATGGCTACACCTTC; CDR3aa: CASSPRTGGYNYGYTF
v_gene: TRBV6-1; j_gene: TRBJ1-3; abundance: few; d_gene: -; CDR3nt: TGTGCCAGCAGTGAAGGCTCCTGGGCATATGGAAACACCATATATTTT; CDR3aa: CASSEGSWAYGNTIYF
v_gene: TRBV19; j_gene: TRBJ2-7; abundance: once; d_gene: -; CDR3nt: TGTGCCAGTAAGGATCCCGGTCGGGCCTACGAGCAGTACTTC; CDR3aa: CASKDPGRAYEQYF
v_gene: TRBV20-1; j_gene: TRBJ2-7; abundance: -; d_gene: TRBD1; CDR3nt: TGCAGTGCTAGTCCCCTTTGGACAGGGGGCGAGCAGTACTTC; CDR3aa: CSASPLWTGGEQYF
v_gene: TRBV9; j_gene: TRBJ2-3; abundance: -; d_gene: -; CDR3nt: TGTGCCAGCAGCACCAGGACAAGCACAGATACGCAGTATTTT; CDR3aa: CASSTRTSTDTQYF
v_gene: TRBV28; j_gene: TRBJ1-1; abundance: -; d_gene: TRBD1; CDR3nt: TGTGCCAGCATTTCACAGGGGGAAGCTTTCTTT; CDR3aa: CASISQGEAFF
v_gene: TRBV29-1; j_gene: TRBJ2-1; abundance: -; d_gene: TRBD2; CDR3nt: TGCAGCGTTGAGGCTAGCGGGTACAATGAGCAGTTCTTC; CDR3aa: CSVEASGYNEQFF
v_gene: TRBV7-2; j_gene: TRBJ1-5; abundance: many; d_gene: -; CDR3nt: TGTGCCAGCAGCTTAGCATTCGGGAGCAATCAGCCCCAGCATTTT; CDR3aa: CASSLAFGSNQPQHF
v_gene: TRBV28; j_gene: TRBJ1-5; abundance: once; d_gene: -; CDR3nt: TGTGCCAGCAGTTTGCCCACAGCTAGCAATCAGCCCCAGCATTTT; CDR3aa: CASSLPTASNQPQHF
v_gene: TRBV14; j_gene: TRBJ2-3; abundance: -; d_gene: TRBD1; CDR3nt: TGTGCCAGCAGCCAAGTAGGGGGCTTGACAGATACGCAGTATTTT; CDR3aa: CASSQVGGLTDTQYF
v_gene: TRBV5-5; j_gene: TRBJ2-7; abundance: -; d_gene: TRBD2; CDR3nt: TGTGCCAGCAGCTTGGGTGTAGCGGGAGTAAAGTCCGAGCAGTACTTC; CDR3aa: CASSLGVAGVKSEQYF
v_gene: TRBV24-1; j_gene: TRBJ2-3; abundance: few; d_gene: TRBD1; CDR3nt: TGTGCCACCAGTGGGCCGGGACAGGGGTTCACAGATACGCAGTATTTT; CDR3aa: CATSGPGQGFTDTQYF
v_gene: TRBV4-2; j_gene: TRBJ2-3; abundance: -; d_gene: TRBD2; CDR3nt: TGTGCCAGCAGCCAAGTCACCCCCGGGGGGGGGCCTAACACAGATACGCAGTATTTT; CDR3aa: CASSQVTPGGGPNTDTQYF
v_gene: TRBV2; j_gene: TRBJ1-1; abundance: -; d_gene: -; CDR3nt: TGTGCCAGCAGTGAAGCCCCGGGAACGGCTGAAGCTTTCTTT; CDR3aa: CASSEAPGTAEAFF
v_gene: TRBV6-5; j_gene: TRBJ1-2; abundance: -; d_gene: TRBD1; CDR3nt: TGTGCCAGCAGTTATCCGGGACAGGGAATTCGTGGCTACACCTTC; CDR3aa: CASSYPGQGIRGYTF
v_gene: TRBV7-6; j_gene: TRBJ2-3; abundance: -; d_gene: -; CDR3nt: TGTGCCAGCAGCCCCGGTGGGGGGACAGATACGCAGTATTTT; CDR3aa: CASSPGGGTDTQYF
v_gene: TRBV13; j_gene: TRBJ1-2; abundance: -; d_gene: TRBD1; CDR3nt: TGTGCCAGCAGCTTGGGACAGGGGGTATATGGCTACACCTTC; CDR3aa: CASSLGQGVYGYTF
v_gene: TRBV19; j_gene: TRBJ2-7; abundance: -; d_gene: -; CDR3nt: TGTGCCAGTAGTAATCCAGGGGCGAAGGAGCAGTACTTC; CDR3aa: CASSNPGAKEQYF
v_gene: TRBV13; j_gene: TRBJ1-3; abundance: -; d_gene: -; CDR3nt: TGTGCCAGCACCCAAGCTCCTTTATCGAGCATATATTTT; CDR3aa: CASTQAPLSSIYF
v_gene: TRBV30; j_gene: TRBJ1-1; abundance: -; d_gene: -; CDR3nt: TGTGCCTGGAGTTCCTGGGGGGGCGCGAACACTGAAGCTTTCTTT; CDR3aa: CAWSSWGGANTEAFF
v_gene: TRBV2; j_gene: TRBJ1-1; abundance: -; d_gene: -; CDR3nt: TGTGCCAGCAGAGTGGGTTTGCTCCAGGGGAACACTGAAGCTTTCTTT; CDR3aa: CASRVGLLQGNTEAFF
v_gene: TRBV27; j_gene: TRBJ2-5; abundance: few; d_gene: TRBD2; CDR3nt: TGTGCCAGCACCCCGACTAGCGGGGCACAAGAGACCCAGTACTTC; CDR3aa: CASTPTSGAQETQYF
v_gene: TRBV7-2; j_gene: TRBJ1-1; abundance: once; d_gene: -; CDR3nt: -; CDR3aa: CASSSPGGTLKLSF
v_gene: TRBV3-1/TRBV3-2; j_gene: TRBJ2-2; abundance: -; d_gene: -; CDR3nt: TGTGCCAGCAGCCCTCAGATGGCCGGGGAGCTGTTTTTT; CDR3aa: CASSPQMAGELFF
v_gene: TRBV19; j_gene: TRBJ1-6; abundance: few; d_gene: -; CDR3nt: TGTGCCAGTAGTATTCAAATGTCACCCCTCCACTTT; CDR3aa: CASSIQMSPLHF
v_gene: TRBV10-2; j_gene: TRBJ2-6; abundance: -; d_gene: -; CDR3nt: TGCGCCAGCAGTGAGACGAGGGGGGCCAACGTCCTGACTTTC; CDR3aa: CASSETRGANVLTF
v_gene: TRBV28; j_gene: TRBJ1-1; abundance: -; d_gene: TRBD1; CDR3nt: TGTGCCAGCCGAACAGGGGGAACTGAAGCTTTCTTT; CDR3aa: CASRTGGTEAFF
v_gene: TRBV6-2/TRBV6-3; j_gene: TRBJ2-3; abundance: once; d_gene: TRBD2; CDR3nt: TGTGCCAGCAGTTACGGGACTAGCGGGAATGTAGATACGCAGTATTTT; CDR3aa: CASSYGTSGNVDTQYF
v_gene: TRBV18; j_gene: TRBJ2-5; abundance: -; d_gene: -; CDR3nt: TGTGCCAGCTCAAGGACAGCCGCCCAAGAGACCCAGTACTTC; CDR3aa: CASSRTAAQETQYF
v_gene: TRBV7-3; j_gene: TRBJ2-1; abundance: -; d_gene: TRBD2; CDR3nt: TGTGCCAGCAGCCTATCAGGAGCGGGAGGGCCGAGGAATGAGCAGTTCTTC; CDR3aa: CASSLSGAGGPRNEQFF
v_gene: TRBV5-1; j_gene: TRBJ1-3; abundance: few; d_gene: -; CDR3nt: TGCGCCAGCAGCTTAGGGGCAGGAAACACCATATATTTT; CDR3aa: CASSLGAGNTIYF
v_gene: TRBV2; j_gene: TRBJ2-5; abundance: -; d_gene: -; CDR3nt: TGTGCCAGCAGTGAGTTGTCGGGTCAAGAGACCCAGTACTTC; CDR3aa: CASSELSGQETQYF
v_gene: TRBV28; j_gene: TRBJ1-5; abundance: -; d_gene: -; CDR3nt: TGTGCCAGCAGTCCCGGTGGGAGGCTGAGCAATCAGCCCCAGCATTTT; CDR3aa: CASSPGGRLSNQPQHF
v_gene: TRBV7-3; j_gene: TRBJ2-3; abundance: -; d_gene: TRBD2; CDR3nt: TGTGCCAGCAGCAAAAGCGGGGGGGCGGTAGATACGCAGTATTTT; CDR3aa: CASSKSGGAVDTQYF
v_gene: TRBV5-6; j_gene: TRBJ2-1; abundance: few; d_gene: -; CDR3nt: TGTGCCAGCAGCTTGTATAGCGGTAGGGCGGGTGAGCAGTTCTTC; CDR3aa: CASSLYSGRAGEQFF
v_gene: TRBV28; j_gene: TRBJ1-2; abundance: -; d_gene: -; CDR3nt: TGTGCCAGCAGTTTAACTAGAGTGGGTGGCTACACCTTC; CDR3aa: CASSLTRVGGYTF
v_gene: TRBV18; j_gene: TRBJ2-7; abundance: -; d_gene: -; CDR3nt: TGTGCCAGCTCACCTAGCGGTGGCTCCTACGAGCAGTACTTC; CDR3aa: CASSPSGGSYEQYF
v_gene: TRBV5-5; j_gene: TRBJ1-5; abundance: few; d_gene: -; CDR3nt: TGTGCCAGCTTGGGGGCGCCTGGTCAGCCCCAGCATTTT; CDR3aa: CASLGAPGQPQHF
v_gene: TRBV19; j_gene: TRBJ1-1; abundance: -; d_gene: TRBD1; CDR3nt: TGTGCCAGTAGTATTGGCGGGACAGTCAACACTGAAGCTTTCTTT; CDR3aa: CASSIGGTVNTEAFF
v_gene: TRBV19; j_gene: TRBJ2-1; abundance: -; d_gene: -; CDR3nt: TGTGCCAGTAGTACGGGACAACCTACAAATGAGCAGTTCTTC; CDR3aa: CASSTGQPTNEQFF
v_gene: TRBV5-1; j_gene: TRBJ2-2; abundance: -; d_gene: -; CDR3nt: TGCGCCAGCAGCCTCTACCTCGAAAACACCGGGGAGCTGTTTTTT; CDR3aa: CASSLYLENTGELFF
v_gene: TRBV30; j_gene: TRBJ2-3; abundance: -; d_gene: -; CDR3nt: TGTGCCTGGAATAGCGGCACCACAGATACGCAGTATTTT; CDR3aa: CAWNSGTTDTQYF